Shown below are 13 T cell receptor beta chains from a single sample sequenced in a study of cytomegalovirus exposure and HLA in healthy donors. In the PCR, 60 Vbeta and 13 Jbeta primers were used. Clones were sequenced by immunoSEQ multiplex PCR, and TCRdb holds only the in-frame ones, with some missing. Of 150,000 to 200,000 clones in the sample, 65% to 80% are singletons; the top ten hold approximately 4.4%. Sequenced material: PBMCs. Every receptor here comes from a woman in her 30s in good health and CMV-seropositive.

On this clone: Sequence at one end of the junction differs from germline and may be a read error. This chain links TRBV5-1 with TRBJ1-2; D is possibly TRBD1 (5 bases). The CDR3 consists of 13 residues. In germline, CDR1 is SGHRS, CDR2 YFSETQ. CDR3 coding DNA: TGCTCCAGCAGGAAAGGGGATGGCTATGGCTACACCTTC. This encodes CSSRKGDGYGYTF. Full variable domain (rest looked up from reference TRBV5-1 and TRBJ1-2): KAGVTQTPRYLIKTRGQQVTLSCSPISGHRSVSWYQQTPGQGLQFLFEYFSETQRNKGNFPGRFSGRQFSNSRSEMNVSTLELGDSALYLCSSRKGDGYGYTFGSGTRLTVV.

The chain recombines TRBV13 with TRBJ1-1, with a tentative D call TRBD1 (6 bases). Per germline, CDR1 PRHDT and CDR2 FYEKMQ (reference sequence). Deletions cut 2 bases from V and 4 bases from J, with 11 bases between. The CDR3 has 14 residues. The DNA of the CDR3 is TGTGCCAGCAGCTTACCAGGGGAGCGCACTGAAGCTTTCTTT. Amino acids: CASSLPGERTEAFF. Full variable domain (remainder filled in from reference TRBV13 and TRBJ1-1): AAGVIQSPRHLIKEKRETATLKCYPIPRHDTVYWYQQGPGQDPQFLISFYEKMQSDKGSIPDRFSAQQFSDYHSELNMSSLELGDSALYFCASSLPGERTEAFFGQGTRLTVV.

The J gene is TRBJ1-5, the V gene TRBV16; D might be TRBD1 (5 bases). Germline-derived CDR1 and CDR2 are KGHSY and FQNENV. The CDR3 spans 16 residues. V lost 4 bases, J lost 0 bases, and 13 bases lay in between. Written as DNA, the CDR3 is TGTGCCAGCAGCCCCCTAGCGGGGGTTAGCAATCAGCCCCAGCATTTT. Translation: CASSPLAGVSNQPQHF.

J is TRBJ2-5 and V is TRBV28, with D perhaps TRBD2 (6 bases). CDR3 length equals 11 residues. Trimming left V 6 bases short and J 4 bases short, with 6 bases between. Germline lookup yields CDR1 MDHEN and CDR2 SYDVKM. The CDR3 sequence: CASRGGETQYF. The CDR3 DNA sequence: TGTGCCAGCAGGGGGGGAGAGACCCAGTACTTC.

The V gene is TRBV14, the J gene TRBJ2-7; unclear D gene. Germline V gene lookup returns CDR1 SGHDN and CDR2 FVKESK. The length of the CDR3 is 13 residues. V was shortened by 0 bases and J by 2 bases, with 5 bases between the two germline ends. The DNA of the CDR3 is TGTGCCAGCAGCCAAGAAACAGCCTACGAGCAGTACTTC. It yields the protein CASSQETAYEQYF.

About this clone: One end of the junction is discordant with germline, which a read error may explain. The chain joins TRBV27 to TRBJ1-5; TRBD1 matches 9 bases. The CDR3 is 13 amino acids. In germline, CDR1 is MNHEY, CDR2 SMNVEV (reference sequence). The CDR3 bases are TGTGCCAGCTCTGGACAGGGGAATCGGCCCCAGCATTTT. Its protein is CASSGQGNRPQHF.

The CDR3 DNA follows: TGTGCCAGCAGTCGAGGTTTGAGTCGAGAGACCCAGTACTTC. Its translation is CASSRGLSRETQYF. This chain uses TRBV2 with TRBJ2-5; D gene ambiguous. CDR3 length: 14 amino acids. Germline V CDR1 and CDR2: SNHLY, FYNNEI. The V gene lost 5 bases and the J gene lost 4 bases, with 14 bases spanning the gap.

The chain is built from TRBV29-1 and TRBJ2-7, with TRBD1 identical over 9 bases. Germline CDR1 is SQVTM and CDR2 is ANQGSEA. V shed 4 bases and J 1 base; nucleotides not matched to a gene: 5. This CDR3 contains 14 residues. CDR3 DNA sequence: TGCAGCGTTGGGGACAGGGTCTTTTCCTACGAGCAGTACTTC. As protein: CSVGDRVFSYEQYF.

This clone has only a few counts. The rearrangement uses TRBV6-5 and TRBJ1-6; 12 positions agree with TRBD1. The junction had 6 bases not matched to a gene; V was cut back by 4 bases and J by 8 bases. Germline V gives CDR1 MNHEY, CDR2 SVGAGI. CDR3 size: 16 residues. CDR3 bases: TGTGCCAGCAGTTCACGGGACAGGGGGCGGTATTCACCCCTCCACTTT. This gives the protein CASSSRDRGRYSPLHF.

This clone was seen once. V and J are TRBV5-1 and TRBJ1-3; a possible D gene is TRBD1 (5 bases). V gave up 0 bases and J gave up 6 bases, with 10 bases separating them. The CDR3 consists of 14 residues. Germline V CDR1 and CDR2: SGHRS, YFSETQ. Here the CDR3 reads CASSLDRSTNTIYF. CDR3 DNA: TGCGCCAGCAGCTTGGACAGGTCAACAAACACCATATATTTT.

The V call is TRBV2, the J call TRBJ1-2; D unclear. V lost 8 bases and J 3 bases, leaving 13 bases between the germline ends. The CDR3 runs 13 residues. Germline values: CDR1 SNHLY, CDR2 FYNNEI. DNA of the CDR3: TGTGCCAGCCTTCTGGCGGTTTACTATGGCTACACCTTC. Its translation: CASLLAVYYGYTF. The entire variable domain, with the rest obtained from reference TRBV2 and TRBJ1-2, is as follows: EPEVTQTPSHQVTQMGQEVILRCVPISNHLYFYWYRQILGQKVEFLVSFYNNEISEKSEIFDDQFSVERPDGSNFTLKIRSTKLEDSAMYFCASLLAVYYGYTFGSGTRLTVV.

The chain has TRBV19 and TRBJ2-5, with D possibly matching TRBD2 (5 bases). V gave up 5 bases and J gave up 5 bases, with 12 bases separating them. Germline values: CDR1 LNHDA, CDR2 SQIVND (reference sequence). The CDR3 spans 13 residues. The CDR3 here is CASSADPGETQYF. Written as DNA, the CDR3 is TGTGCCAGTAGTGCCGACCCGGGGGAGACCCAGTACTTC.

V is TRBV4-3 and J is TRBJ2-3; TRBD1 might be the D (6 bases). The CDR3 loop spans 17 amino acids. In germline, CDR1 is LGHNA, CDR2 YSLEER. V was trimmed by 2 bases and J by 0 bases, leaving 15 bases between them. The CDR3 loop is CASSQNTGLLSTDTQYF. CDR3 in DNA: TGCGCCAGCAGCCAAAACACAGGGCTTTTGAGCACAGATACGCAGTATTTT.